Presented here are 9 T cell receptor beta chains from one specimen sequenced in a study of T cells in Graves' hyperthyroidism and ophthalmopathy. RNA transcripts yielded amplified TCR beta CDR3 regions. Carried out on the TCR CDR3, a first-round RT-PCR used the HTBI primer set. From the multiplex PCR reads, TCRdb called clonotypes with MiXCR, one entry per CDR3 protein. Seen here are 490,000 or so distinct CDR3 sequences, about 16% observed once, and the top ten hold roughly 29%. Sequences were obtained from blood. The receptors here all came from a woman in her thirties with Graves' ophthalmopathy.

This clonotype occurred a few times. This chain connects TRBV6-1 to TRBJ2-7; no definite D call. Trimming took 5 bases from V and 1 from J, leaving 9 bases between them. Germline assignment: CDR1 MNHNS and CDR2 SASEGT. This CDR3 is built from 13 residues. CDR3 in amino acids: CASSKDLSYEQYF. CDR3 DNA: TGTGCCAGCAGTAAGGATTTATCCTACGAGCAGTACTTC.

This clonotype came up many times. The chain combines TRBV20-1 with TRBJ2-7, with D perhaps matching TRBD1 (6 bases). CDR1 DFQATT and CDR2 SNEGSKA come from the germline V gene (reference sequence). The CDR3 covers 11 residues. The ends were cut back, 5 bases at V and 4 bases at J, with 9 bases in the middle. The DNA for the CDR3 is TGCAGTGCTGACGGACAGTACGAGCAGTACTTC. Protein sequence: CSADGQYEQYF.

Many counts were recorded for this clonotype. The chain is built from TRBV20-1 and TRBJ2-1; 8 bases align to TRBD2. The CDR3 consists of 14 residues. CDR1 DFQATT and CDR2 SNEGSKA come from the germline V gene (reference sequence). Trimming cost V 6 bases and J 7 bases; bases outside gene matches: 11. CDR3 sequence: CSASGGREVNEQFF. CDR3 bases: TGCAGTGCCTCCGGGGGGCGGGAGGTAAATGAGCAGTTCTTC.

The V gene is TRBV5-8, the J gene TRBJ2-5; no firm D call. Germline loops: CDR1 SGHTS, CDR2 YDEGEE. Trimming shortened V by 1 base and J by 2 bases, and 9 bases separated the two germline ends. CDR3 length: 14 residues. The CDR3 protein is CASSLNPVQETQYF. The CDR3 DNA sequence: TGTGCCAGCAGCTTGAACCCGGTACAAGAGACCCAGTACTTC. Full variable domain (remainder filled in from reference TRBV5-8 and TRBJ2-5): EAGVTQSPTHLIKTRGQQATLRCSPISGHTSVYWYQQALGLGLQFLLWYDEGEERNRGNFPPRFSGRQFPNYSSELNVNALELEDSALYLCASSLNPVQETQYFGPGTRLLVL.

In this sample, this clonotype turned up many times. V gene TRBV30 combines with J gene TRBJ2-1, with D perhaps TRBD1 or TRBD2 (5 bases each). Trimming pared 5 bases from V and 1 base from J, leaving 15 bases between. This CDR3 spans 15 amino acids. CDR1 is GTSNPN, CDR2 SVGIG, per germline (reference sequence). CDR3 DNA: TGTGCCTGGGCACCGGTGGGGGTATCCTACAATGAGCAGTTCTTC. Translation: CAWAPVGVSYNEQFF.

Ten or more counts support this clonotype. This sequence joins TRBV2 and TRBJ2-3, with 8 bases fitting TRBD1. The CDR3 runs 15 residues. Germline CDR1 and CDR2: SNHLY and FYNNEI. The V and J ends lost 5 bases and 3 bases, in that order; junction bases with no gene match: 7. The CDR3 spells CASSKDRGGTDTQYF. The CDR3 bases are TGTGCCAGCAGTAAAGACAGGGGCGGGACAGATACGCAGTATTTT.

This clonotype was recorded at least ten times. The CDR3 bases are TGTGCCACCAGCAGATCTAGGGACTCCTACAATGAGCAGTTCTTC. Protein sequence: CATSRSRDSYNEQFF. The chain combines TRBV15 with TRBJ2-1; D gene unclear. This CDR3 has 15 amino acids. Germline V gene lookup returns CDR1 LNHNV and CDR2 YYDKDF (reference sequence). V was shortened by 2 bases and J by 0 bases, with 8 bases between the two germline ends.

This clonotype was counted between two and nine times. The gene calls are TRBV29-1 and TRBJ2-7, with a possible D match to TRBD2 (6 bases). V lost 3 bases and J lost 2, with 11 bases in between. The CDR3 has 13 amino acids. Germline CDR1 is SQVTM and CDR2 is ANQGSEA. The CDR3 nucleotides read TGCAGCGTTGAGAATAGCGGAGCCTACGAGCAGTACTTC. Protein product: CSVENSGAYEQYF.

In its sample, this clonotype was seen many times. The CDR3 coding sequence is TGCAGTGCTCACCCCAATGACGATGAGCAGTTCTTC. Translation gives CSAHPNDDEQFF. This rearrangement joins TRBV20-1 to TRBJ2-1; D uncertain. Trimming removed 5 bases at V and 8 bases at J, with 13 bases between. The length of the CDR3 is 12 residues. CDR1 is DFQATT, CDR2 SNEGSKA, per germline (reference sequence).